This entry concerns a single T cell receptor beta chain. The antigen is unknown. TCRdb's copy holds only in-frame clones and misses some; the assay was immunoSEQ multiplex PCR. This repertoire shows 45,000 to 60,000 clones, 65% to 80% found once; its top ten account for around 9.3%. This sample was included in a study of T cells in tumors after PD-1 blockade. Overall study context: Daily vismodegib 150 mg continued in a subset of anti-PD-1-treated patients. Mean per blood sample: about 110,000 templates (24,679-257,772), roughly 34,000 unique clonotypes.

Study-level points and caveats: Blood contained about 40% of the tumor's TCR clonotypes.

The receptor was isolated from a human donor with advanced basal cell or squamous cell carcinoma (not recorded which). Sequences were derived from PBMCs, sampled before anti-PD-1 therapy.

The CDR3, as DNA: TGCAGCGTTGGGGGACAGGGGAACACCGGGGAGCTGTTTTTT. It codes for CSVGGQGNTGELFF. V gene TRBV29-1 combines with J gene TRBJ2-2; 9 bases fit TRBD1. The CDR3 sequence is 14 residues long. The V segment lost 4 bases and the J segment 1 base; nucleotides outside the gene matches: 1. Germline assignment: CDR1 SQVTM and CDR2 ANQGSEA.